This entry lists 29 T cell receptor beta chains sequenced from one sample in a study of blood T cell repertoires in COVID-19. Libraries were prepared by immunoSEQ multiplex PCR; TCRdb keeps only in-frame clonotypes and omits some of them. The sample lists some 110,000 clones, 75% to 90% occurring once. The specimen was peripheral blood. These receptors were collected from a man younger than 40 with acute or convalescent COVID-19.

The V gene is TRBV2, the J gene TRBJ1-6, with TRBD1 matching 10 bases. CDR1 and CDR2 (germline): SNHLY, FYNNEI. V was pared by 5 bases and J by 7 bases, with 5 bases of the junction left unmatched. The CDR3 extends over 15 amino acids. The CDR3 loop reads CASSLPGQGNSPLHF. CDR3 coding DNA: TGTGCCAGCAGTCTCCCGGGACAGGGGAATTCACCCCTCCACTTT.

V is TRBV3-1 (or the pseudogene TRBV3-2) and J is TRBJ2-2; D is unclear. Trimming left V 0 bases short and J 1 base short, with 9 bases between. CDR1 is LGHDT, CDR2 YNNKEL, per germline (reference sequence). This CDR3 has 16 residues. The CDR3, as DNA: TGTGCCAGCAGCCAAGAGGGCAGATTGAACACCGGGGAGCTGTTTTTT. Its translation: CASSQEGRLNTGELFF.

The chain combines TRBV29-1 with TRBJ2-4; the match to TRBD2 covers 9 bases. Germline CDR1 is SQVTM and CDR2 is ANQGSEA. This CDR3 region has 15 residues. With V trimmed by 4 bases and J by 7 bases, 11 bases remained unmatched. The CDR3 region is CSVVQGLAPGNIQYF. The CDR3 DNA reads TGCAGCGTTGTTCAGGGACTAGCCCCGGGGAACATTCAGTACTTC. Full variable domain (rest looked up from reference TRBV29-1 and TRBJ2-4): SAVISQKPSRDICQRGTSLTIQCQVDSQVTMMFWYRQQPGQSLTLIATANQGSEATYESGFVIDKFPISRPNLTFSTLTVSNMSPEDSSIYLCSVVQGLAPGNIQYFGAGTRLSVL.

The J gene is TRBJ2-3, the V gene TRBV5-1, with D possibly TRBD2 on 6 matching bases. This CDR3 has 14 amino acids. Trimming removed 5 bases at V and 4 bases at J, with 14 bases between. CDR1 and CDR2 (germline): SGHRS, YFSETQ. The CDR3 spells CASRPGAGADTQYF. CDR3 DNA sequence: TGCGCCAGCAGACCGGGAGCTGGGGCAGATACGCAGTATTTT.

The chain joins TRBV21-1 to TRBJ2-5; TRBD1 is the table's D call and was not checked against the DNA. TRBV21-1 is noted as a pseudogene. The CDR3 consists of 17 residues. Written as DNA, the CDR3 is TGTGCCAGCAGCAAAAGGTATCGGACAGGGGCAGGGGAGACCCAGTACTTC. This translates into CASSKRYRTGAGETQYF.

CDR3 protein: CASSQWTDQPQHF. The CDR3 bases are TGTGCCAGCAGCCAATGGACAGATCAGCCCCAGCATTTT. The V gene is TRBV3-1 (or the pseudogene TRBV3-2), the J gene TRBJ1-5, with D tentatively TRBD1 (6 bases). Trimming took off 2 bases at V and 5 bases at J, with 7 bases between the two ends. The CDR3 runs 13 residues. Germline V gives CDR1 LGHDT, CDR2 YNNKEL (reference sequence).

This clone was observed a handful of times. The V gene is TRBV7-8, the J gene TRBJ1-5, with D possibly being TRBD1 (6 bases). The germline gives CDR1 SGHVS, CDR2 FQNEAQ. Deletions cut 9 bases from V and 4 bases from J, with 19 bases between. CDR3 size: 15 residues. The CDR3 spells CASSIVQGPNQPQHF. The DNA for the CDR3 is TGTGCCAGTTCAATCGTGCAGGGGCCAAATCAGCCCCAGCATTTT. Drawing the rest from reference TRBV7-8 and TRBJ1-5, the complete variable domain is GAGVSQSPRYKVAKRGQDVALRCDPISGHVSLFWYQQALGQGPEFLTYFQNEAQLDKSGLPSDRFFAERPEGSVSTLKIQRTQQEDSAVYLCASSIVQGPNQPQHFGDGTRLSIL.

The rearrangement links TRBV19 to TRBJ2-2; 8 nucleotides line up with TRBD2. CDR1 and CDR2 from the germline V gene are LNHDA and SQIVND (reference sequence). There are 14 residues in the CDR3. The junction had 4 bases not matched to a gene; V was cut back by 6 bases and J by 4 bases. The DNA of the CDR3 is TGTGCCAGTAGCCAACTAGCGGCCACCGGGGAGCTGTTTTTT. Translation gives CASSQLAATGELFF.

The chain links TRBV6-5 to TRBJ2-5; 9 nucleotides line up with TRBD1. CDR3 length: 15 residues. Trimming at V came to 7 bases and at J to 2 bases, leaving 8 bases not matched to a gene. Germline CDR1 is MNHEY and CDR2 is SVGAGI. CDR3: CASTVRDREQETQYF. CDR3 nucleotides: TGTGCCAGCACTGTCCGGGACAGGGAACAAGAGACCCAGTACTTC.

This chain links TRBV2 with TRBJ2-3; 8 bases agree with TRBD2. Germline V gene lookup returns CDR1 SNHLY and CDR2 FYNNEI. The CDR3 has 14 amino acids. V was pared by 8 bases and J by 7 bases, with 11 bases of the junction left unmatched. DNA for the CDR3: TGTGCCAGCCCTGCTGCCGGGGGGGAATATACGCAGTATTTT. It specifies CASPAAGGEYTQYF.

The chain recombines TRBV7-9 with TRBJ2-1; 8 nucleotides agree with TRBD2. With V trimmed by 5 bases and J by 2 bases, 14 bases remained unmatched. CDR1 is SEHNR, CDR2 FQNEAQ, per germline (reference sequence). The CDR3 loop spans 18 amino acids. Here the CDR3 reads CASSLVGGRRETYNEQFF. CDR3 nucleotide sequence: TGTGCCAGCAGCCTTGTCGGCGGGAGGCGCGAAACCTACAATGAGCAGTTCTTC.

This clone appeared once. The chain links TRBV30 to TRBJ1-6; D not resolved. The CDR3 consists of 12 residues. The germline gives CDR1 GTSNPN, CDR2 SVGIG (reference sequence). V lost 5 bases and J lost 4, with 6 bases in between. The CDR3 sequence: CAWGRYNSPLHF. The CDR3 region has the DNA TGTGCCTGGGGGAGGTATAATTCACCCCTCCACTTT.

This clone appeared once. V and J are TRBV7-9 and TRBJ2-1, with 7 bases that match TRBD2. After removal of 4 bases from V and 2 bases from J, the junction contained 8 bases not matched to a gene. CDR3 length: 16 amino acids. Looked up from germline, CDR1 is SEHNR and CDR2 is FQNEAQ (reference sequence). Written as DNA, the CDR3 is TGTGCCAGCAGCTACCTCGTGGGGACTACCTACAATGAGCAGTTCTTC. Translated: CASSYLVGTTYNEQFF.

In nucleotides, the CDR3 is TGTGCCAGTAACCTACGGGGAAGCGACACTGAAGCTTTCTTT. This translates into CASNLRGSDTEAFF. The chain is built from TRBV19 and TRBJ1-1; D not resolved. Germline CDR1 LNHDA, CDR2 SQIVND (reference sequence). This CDR3 is 14 amino acids long. The germline V and J ends were trimmed by 7 bases and 3 bases, with 15 bases remaining between them.

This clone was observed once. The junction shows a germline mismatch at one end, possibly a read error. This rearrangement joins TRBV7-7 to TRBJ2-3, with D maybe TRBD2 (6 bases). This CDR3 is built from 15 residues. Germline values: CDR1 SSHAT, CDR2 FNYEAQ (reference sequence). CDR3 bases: TGTGCTAGCAGCTTAGTGGCGGGGAATGTGAATACGCAGTATTTT. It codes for CASSLVAGNVNTQYF.

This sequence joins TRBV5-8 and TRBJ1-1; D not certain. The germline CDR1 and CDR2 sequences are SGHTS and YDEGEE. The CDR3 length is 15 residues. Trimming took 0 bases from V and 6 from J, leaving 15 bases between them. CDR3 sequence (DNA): TGTGCCAGCAGCTTGGTATCTCGAGGGATCCCTGAAGCTTTCTTT. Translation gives CASSLVSRGIPEAFF. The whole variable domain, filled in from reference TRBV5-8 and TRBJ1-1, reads EAGVTQSPTHLIKTRGQQATLRCSPISGHTSVYWYQQALGLGLQFLLWYDEGEERNRGNFPPRFSGRQFPNYSSELNVNALELEDSALYLCASSLVSRGIPEAFFGQGTRLTVV.

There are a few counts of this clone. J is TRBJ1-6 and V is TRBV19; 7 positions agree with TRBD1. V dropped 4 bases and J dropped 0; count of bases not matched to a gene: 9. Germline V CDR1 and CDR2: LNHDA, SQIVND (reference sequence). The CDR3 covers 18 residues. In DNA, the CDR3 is TGTGCCAGTAGTAGATCCAGTCAGGGGGTCTCCTATAATTCACCCCTCCACTTT. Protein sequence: CASSRSSQGVSYNSPLHF.

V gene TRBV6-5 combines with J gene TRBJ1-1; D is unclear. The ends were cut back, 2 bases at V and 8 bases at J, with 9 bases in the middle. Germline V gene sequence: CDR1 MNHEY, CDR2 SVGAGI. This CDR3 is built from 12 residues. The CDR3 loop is CASSYPREEAFF. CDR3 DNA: TGTGCCAGCAGTTACCCCCGAGAAGAAGCTTTCTTT.

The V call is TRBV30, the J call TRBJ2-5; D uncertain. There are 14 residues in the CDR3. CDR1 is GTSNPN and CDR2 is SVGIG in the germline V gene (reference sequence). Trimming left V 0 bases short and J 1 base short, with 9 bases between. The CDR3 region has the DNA TGTGCCTGGAGTGTTGATGGCATCCAAGAGACCCAGTACTTC. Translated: CAWSVDGIQETQYF.

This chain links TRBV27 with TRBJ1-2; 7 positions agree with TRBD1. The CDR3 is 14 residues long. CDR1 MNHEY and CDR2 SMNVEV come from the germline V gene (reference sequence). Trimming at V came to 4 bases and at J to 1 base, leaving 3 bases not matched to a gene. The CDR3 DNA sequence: TGTGCCAGCAGTTCGGGACAGTTTAACTATGGCTACACCTTC. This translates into CASSSGQFNYGYTF.

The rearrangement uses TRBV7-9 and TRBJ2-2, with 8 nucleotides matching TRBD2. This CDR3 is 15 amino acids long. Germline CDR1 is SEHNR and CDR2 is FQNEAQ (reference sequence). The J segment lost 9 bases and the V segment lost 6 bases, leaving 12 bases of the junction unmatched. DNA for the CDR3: TGTGCCAGCAGTACGGGACGGGAGGGTCACCGGGAGCTGTTTTTT. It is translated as CASSTGREGHRELFF.

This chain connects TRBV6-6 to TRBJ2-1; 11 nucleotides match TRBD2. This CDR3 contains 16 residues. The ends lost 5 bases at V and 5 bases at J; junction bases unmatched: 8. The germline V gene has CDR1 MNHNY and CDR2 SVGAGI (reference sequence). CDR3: CASSTPLAGGHNEQFF. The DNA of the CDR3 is TGTGCCAGCAGTACCCCCCTAGCGGGAGGACACAATGAGCAGTTCTTC.

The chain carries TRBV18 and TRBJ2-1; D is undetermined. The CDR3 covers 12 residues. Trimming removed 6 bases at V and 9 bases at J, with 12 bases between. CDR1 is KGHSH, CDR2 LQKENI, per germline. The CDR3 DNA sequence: TGTGCCAGCTCTCCTCACCGGGTTGAGCAGTTCTTC. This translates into CASSPHRVEQFF.

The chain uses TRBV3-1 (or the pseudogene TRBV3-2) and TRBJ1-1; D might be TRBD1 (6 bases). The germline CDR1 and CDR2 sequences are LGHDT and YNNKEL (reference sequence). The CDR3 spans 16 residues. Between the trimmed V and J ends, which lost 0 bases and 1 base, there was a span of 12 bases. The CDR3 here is CASSQESGGRNTEAFF. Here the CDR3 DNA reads TGTGCCAGCAGCCAAGAATCGGGGGGCCGGAACACTGAAGCTTTCTTT.

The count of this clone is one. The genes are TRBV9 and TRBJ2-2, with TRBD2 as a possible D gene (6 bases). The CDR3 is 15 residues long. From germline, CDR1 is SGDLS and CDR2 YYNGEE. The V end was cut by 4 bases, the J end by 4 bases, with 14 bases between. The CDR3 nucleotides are TGTGCCAGCAGCCCAGGGACTCCCAGCACCGGGGAGCTGTTTTTT. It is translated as CASSPGTPSTGELFF.

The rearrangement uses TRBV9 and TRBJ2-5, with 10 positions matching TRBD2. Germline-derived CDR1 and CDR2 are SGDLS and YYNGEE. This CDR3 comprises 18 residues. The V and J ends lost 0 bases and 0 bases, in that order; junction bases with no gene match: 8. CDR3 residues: CASSVGASGGLYQETQYF. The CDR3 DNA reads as TGTGCCAGCAGCGTAGGGGCTAGCGGGGGCTTATACCAAGAGACCCAGTACTTC. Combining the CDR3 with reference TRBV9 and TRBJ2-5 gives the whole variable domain DSGVTQTPKHLITATGQRVTLRCSPRSGDLSVYWYQQSLDQGLQFLIQYYNGEERAKGNILERFSAQQFPDLHSELNLSSLELGDSALYFCASSVGASGGLYQETQYFGPGTRLLVL.

The CDR3 DNA is TGTGCCAGCAGCACAGGGGAAGGGTACGAGCAGTACTTC. Translation gives CASSTGEGYEQYF. The J gene is TRBJ2-7, the V gene TRBV5-4; 7 bases are shared with TRBD1. Losses at the gene ends were 4 bases for V and 4 bases for J; bases not matched to a gene: 5. There are 13 residues in the CDR3. In germline, CDR1 is SGHNT, CDR2 YYREEE (reference sequence).

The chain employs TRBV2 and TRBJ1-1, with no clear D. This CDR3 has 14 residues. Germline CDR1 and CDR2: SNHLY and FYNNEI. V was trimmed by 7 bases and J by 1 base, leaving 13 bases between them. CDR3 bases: TGTGCCAGCAATCCCTACACAGAGAACACTGAAGCTTTCTTT. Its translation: CASNPYTENTEAFF.

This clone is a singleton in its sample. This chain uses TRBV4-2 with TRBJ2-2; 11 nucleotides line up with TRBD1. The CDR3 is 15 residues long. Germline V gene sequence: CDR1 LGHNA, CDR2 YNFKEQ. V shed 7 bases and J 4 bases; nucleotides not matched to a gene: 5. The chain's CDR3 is CASNPGTGGTGELFF. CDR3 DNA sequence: TGTGCCAGCAACCCCGGGACAGGGGGCACCGGGGAGCTGTTTTTT.